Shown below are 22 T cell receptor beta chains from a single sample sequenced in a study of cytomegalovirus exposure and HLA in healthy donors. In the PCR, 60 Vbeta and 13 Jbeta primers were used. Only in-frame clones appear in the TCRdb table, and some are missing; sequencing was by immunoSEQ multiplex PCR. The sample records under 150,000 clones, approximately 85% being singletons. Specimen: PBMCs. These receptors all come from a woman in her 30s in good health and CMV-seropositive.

This CDR3 reads CAVNGGGRLTDTQYF. The CDR3 DNA reads as TGTGCCGTGAATGGAGGCGGGAGGCTCACAGATACGCAGTATTTT. The V and J genes are TRBV7-9 and TRBJ2-3; TRBD2 aligns across 8 bases. Germline V gene sequence: CDR1 SEHNR, CDR2 FQNEAQ (reference sequence). The V and J ends lost 11 bases and 2 bases, in that order; junction bases with no gene match: 12. The CDR3 is made up of 15 amino acids.

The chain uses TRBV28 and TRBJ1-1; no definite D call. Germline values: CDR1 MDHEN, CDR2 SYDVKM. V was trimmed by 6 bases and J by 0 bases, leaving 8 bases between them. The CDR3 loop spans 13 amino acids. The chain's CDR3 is CASRAAVNTEAFF. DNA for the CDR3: TGTGCCAGCAGGGCAGCGGTGAACACTGAAGCTTTCTTT.

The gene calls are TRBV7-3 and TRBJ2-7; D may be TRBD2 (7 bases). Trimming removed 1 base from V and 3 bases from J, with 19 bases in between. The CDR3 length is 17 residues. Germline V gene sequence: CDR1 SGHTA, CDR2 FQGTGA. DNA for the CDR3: TGTGCCAGCAGCTTAAGAGGGGGGGTACCTCCACTCTACGAGCAGTACTTC. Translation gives CASSLRGGVPPLYEQYF.

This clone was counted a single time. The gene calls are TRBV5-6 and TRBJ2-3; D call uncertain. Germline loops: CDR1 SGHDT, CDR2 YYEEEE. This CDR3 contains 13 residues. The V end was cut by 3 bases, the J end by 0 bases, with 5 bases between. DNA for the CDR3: TGTGCCAGCAGCTCCACTAGCACAGATACGCAGTATTTT. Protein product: CASSSTSTDTQYF.

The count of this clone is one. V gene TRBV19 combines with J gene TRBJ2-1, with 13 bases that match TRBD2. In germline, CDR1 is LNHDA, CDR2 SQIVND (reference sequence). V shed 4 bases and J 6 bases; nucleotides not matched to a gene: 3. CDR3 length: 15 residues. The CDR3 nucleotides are TGTGCCAGTAGTACATGGACTAGCGGGAGCAATGAGCAGTTCTTC. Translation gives CASSTWTSGSNEQFF.

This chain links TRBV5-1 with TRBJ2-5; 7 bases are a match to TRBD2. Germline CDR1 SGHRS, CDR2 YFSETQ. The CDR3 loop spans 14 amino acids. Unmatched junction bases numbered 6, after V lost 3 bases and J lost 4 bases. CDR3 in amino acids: CASSSGGWSETQYF. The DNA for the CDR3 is TGCGCCAGCAGCTCGGGAGGATGGTCAGAGACCCAGTACTTC.

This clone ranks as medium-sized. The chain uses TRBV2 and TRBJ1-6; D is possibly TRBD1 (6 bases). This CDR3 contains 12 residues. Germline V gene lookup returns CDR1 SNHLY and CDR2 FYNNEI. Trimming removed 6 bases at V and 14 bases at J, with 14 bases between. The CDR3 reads CASRGTGTALHF. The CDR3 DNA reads TGTGCCAGCAGAGGAACAGGGACCGCCCTCCACTTT.

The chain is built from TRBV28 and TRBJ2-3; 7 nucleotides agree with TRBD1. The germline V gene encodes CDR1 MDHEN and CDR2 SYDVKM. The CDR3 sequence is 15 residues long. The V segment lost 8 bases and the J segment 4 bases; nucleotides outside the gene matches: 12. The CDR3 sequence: CASGGRQGFADTQYF. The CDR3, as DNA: TGTGCCAGCGGAGGCCGACAGGGTTTCGCAGATACGCAGTATTTT.

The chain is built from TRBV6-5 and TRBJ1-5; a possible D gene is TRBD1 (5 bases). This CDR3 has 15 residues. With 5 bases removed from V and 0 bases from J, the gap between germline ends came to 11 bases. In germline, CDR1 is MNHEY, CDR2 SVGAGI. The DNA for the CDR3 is TGTGCCAGCAGTCAGACAGAGTATAGCAATCAGCCCCAGCATTTT. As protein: CASSQTEYSNQPQHF.

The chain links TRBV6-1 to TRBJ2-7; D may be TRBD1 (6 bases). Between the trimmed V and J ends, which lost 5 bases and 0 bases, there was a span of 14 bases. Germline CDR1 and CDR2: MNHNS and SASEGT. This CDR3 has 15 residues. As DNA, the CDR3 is TGTGCCAGCAGTCCGCGACAGGCGAGCTCCTACGAGCAGTACTTC. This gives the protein CASSPRQASSYEQYF.

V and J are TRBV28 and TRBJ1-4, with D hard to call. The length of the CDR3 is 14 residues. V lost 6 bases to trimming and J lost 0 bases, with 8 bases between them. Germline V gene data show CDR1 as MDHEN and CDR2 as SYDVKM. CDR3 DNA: TGTGCCAGCAGGTCGGTTGCAACTAATGAAAAACTGTTTTTT. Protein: CASRSVATNEKLFF.

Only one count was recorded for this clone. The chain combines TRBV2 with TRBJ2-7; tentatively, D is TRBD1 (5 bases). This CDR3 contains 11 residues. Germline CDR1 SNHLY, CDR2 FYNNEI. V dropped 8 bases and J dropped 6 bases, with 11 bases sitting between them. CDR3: CASGAHSEQYF. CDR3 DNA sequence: TGTGCCAGCGGGGCCCATAGCGAGCAGTACTTC.

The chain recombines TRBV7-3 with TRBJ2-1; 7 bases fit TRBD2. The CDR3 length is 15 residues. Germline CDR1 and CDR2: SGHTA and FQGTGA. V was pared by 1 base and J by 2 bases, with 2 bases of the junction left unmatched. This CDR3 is CASSLSGSPYNEQFF. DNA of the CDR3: TGTGCCAGCAGCTTAAGCGGGAGCCCCTACAATGAGCAGTTCTTC.

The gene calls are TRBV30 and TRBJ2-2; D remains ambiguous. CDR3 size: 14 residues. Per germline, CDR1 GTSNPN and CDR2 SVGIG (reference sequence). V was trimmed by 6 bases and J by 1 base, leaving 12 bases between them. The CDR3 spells CACRRLLNTGELFF. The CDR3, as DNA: TGTGCCTGCCGCCGACTCCTGAACACCGGGGAGCTGTTTTTT.

The CDR3 DNA is TGCGCCAGCAGCTATCGGGACAGGGGAAATGAAAAACTGTTTTTT. Amino acids: CASSYRDRGNEKLFF. The chain links TRBV5-1 to TRBJ1-4; TRBD1 matches 10 bases. Germline values: CDR1 SGHRS, CDR2 YFSETQ. After removal of 3 bases from V and 5 bases from J, the junction contained 4 bases not matched to a gene. This CDR3 is 15 amino acids long.

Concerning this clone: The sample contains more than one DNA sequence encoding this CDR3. This CDR3 reads CASSVGTGGTYEQYF. DNA of the CDR3: TGTGCCAGCAGCGTAGGGACAGGGGGCACATACGAGCAGTACTTC. This chain joins TRBV9 and TRBJ2-7; TRBD1 aligns across 11 bases. V lost 0 bases and J lost 4; bases outside the gene matches: 3. This CDR3 is 15 amino acids long. Germline CDR1 SGDLS, CDR2 YYNGEE.

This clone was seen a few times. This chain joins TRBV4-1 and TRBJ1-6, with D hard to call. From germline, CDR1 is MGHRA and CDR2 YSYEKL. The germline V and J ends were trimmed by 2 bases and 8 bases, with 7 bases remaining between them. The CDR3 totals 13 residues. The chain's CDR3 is CASSQRRDSPLHF. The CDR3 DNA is TGCGCCAGCAGCCAAAGGAGGGATTCACCCCTCCACTTT.

The CDR3, as DNA: TGTGCCATCAGTGAGTCTGGCAGTAAGAACTATGGCTACACCTTC. Protein product: CAISESGSKNYGYTF. V is TRBV10-3 and J is TRBJ1-2; D gene unclear. V was pared by 0 bases and J by 2 bases, with 10 bases between. The CDR3 spans 15 residues. The germline gives CDR1 ENHRY, CDR2 SYGVKD.

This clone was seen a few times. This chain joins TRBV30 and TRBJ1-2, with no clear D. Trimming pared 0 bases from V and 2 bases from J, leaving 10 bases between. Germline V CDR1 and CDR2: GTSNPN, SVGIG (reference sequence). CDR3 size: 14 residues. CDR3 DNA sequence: TGTGCCTGGAGTGTTAACAGCGGAAACTATGGCTACACCTTC. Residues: CAWSVNSGNYGYTF.

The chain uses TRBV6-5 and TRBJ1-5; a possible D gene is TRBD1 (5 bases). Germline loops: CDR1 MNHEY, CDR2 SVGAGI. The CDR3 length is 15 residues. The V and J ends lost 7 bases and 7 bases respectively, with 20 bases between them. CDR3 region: CASNNPARGSQPQHF. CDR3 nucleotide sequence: TGTGCCAGCAACAACCCGGCCCGGGGGAGCCAGCCCCAGCATTTT.

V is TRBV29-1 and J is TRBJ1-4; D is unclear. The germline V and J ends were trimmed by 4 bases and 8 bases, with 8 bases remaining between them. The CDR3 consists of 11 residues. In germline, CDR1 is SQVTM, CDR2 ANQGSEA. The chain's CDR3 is CSVGAREKLFF. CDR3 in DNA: TGCAGCGTTGGGGCACGGGAAAAACTGTTTTTT.

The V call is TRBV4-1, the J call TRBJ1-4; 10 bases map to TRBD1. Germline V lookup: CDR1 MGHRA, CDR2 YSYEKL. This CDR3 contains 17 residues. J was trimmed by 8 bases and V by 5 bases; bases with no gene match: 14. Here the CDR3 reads CASSSSGTGAGGEKLFF. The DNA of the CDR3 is TGCGCCAGCAGCTCCTCCGGGACAGGGGCCGGAGGGGAAAAACTGTTTTTT.